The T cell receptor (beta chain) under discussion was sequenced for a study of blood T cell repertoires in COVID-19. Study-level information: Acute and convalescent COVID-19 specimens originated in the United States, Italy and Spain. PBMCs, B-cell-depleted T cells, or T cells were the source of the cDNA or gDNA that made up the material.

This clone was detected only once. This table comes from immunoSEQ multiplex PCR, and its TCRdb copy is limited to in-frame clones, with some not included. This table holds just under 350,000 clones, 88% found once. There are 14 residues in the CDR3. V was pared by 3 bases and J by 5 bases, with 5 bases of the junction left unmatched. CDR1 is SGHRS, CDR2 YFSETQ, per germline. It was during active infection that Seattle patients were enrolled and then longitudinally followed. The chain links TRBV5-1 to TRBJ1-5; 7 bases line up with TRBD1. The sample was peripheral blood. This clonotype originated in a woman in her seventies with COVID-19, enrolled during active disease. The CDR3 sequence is CASSSGQVDQPQHF. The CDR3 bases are TGCGCCAGCAGCTCTGGACAGGTGGATCAGCCCCAGCATTTT.